This TCR beta chain was obtained from a study of cytomegalovirus exposure and HLA in healthy donors. PCR used 60 Vbeta primers and 13 Jbeta primers. Assay: immunoSEQ multiplex PCR; the TCRdb copy retains only in-frame clones and omits some. Recorded here are roughly 200,000 clones; the top ten clones represent 6.5%. In regard to this clone: Its antigen is not identified.

Study results and caveats: Later findings reportedly placed an Asian-associated ancestry cluster below the roughly 660-donor mean for N-insertions. Reported performance of the classifier showed diagnosis of cytomegalovirus status with high specificity and sensitivity.

The sequence derives from a man aged 25-40 years in good health and CMV-seronegative. Source material: PBMCs.

CDR3 DNA: TGCGCCAGCAGTGAATTCCTCCGTCAGGAGCAGTACTTC. Protein sequence: CASSEFLRQEQYF. This sequence joins TRBV10-1 and TRBJ2-7; D is unclear. Germline V gives CDR1 WNHNN, CDR2 SYGVQD (reference sequence). V was trimmed by 3 bases and J by 7 bases, leaving 13 bases between them. This CDR3 region has 13 residues.